These 21 T cell receptor beta chains came from one sample sequenced in a study of T cell responses to AZD1222 COVID-19 vaccine. The table came from immunoSEQ multiplex PCR; TCRdb's copy has only in-frame clones and leaves some out. The sample has 150,000 or so clones; 87% are singletons. Sequencing was performed on peripheral blood, taken 28 days after the second AZD1222 dose. These receptors all stem from an adult who received the AZD1222 COVID-19 vaccine.

V is TRBV6-1 and J is TRBJ2-7; 8 bases align to TRBD2. Germline assignment: CDR1 MNHNS and CDR2 SASEGT. V dropped 3 bases and J dropped 5; count of bases not matched to a gene: 9. The CDR3 extends over 15 amino acids. The DNA of the CDR3 is TGTGCCAGCAGTGATATCCCGACAGCGGGAGACGAGCAGTACTTC. This codes for CASSDIPTAGDEQYF.

V usage is TRBV29-1 and J usage is TRBJ2-1; TRBD1 matches at 10 bases. Germline CDR1 reads SQVTM; CDR2 reads ANQGSEA. V shed 3 bases, J shed 3 bases, and the junction held 2 bases outside the gene matches. This CDR3 contains 14 residues. As DNA, the CDR3 is TGCAGCGTTGACGGGACAGGGGTCTACAATGAGCAGTTCTTC. Translating it yields CSVDGTGVYNEQFF.

The DNA for the CDR3 is TGCAGCGTTGAGTCTGGTCCCGGGCAGCCCCAGCATTTT. Its protein product is CSVESGPGQPQHF. The chain is built from TRBV29-1 and TRBJ1-5; D call uncertain. There are 13 residues in the CDR3. From germline, CDR1 is SQVTM and CDR2 ANQGSEA. Trimming cost V 3 bases and J 7 bases, with 13 bases left between them. Together with reference TRBV29-1 and TRBJ1-5, the CDR3 gives the full variable domain: SAVISQKPSRDICQRGTSLTIQCQVDSQVTMMFWYRQQPGQSLTLIATANQGSEATYESGFVIDKFPISRPNLTFSTLTVSNMSPEDSSIYLCSVESGPGQPQHFGDGTRLSIL.

The chain employs TRBV6-5 and TRBJ1-5, with no clear D. V lost 5 bases and J lost 9, with 11 bases in between. Per germline, CDR1 MNHEY and CDR2 SVGAGI. The CDR3 contains 12 residues. CDR3 bases: TGTGCCAGCAGTCCCCTGGGCGGGCCCCAGCATTTT. It encodes CASSPLGGPQHF.

The chain carries TRBV24-1 and TRBJ2-1; 9 nucleotides align to TRBD1. CDR1 and CDR2 (germline): KGHDR, SFDVKD. The CDR3 sequence is 14 residues long. V shed 9 bases, J shed 2 bases, and the junction held 4 bases outside the gene matches. Here the CDR3 DNA reads TGTGCCACCGAGAGACAGGGGGCCTACAATGAGCAGTTCTTC. Translating gives CATERQGAYNEQFF.

This rearrangement joins TRBV27 to TRBJ2-7; 7 nucleotides line up with TRBD1. Germline V gene data show CDR1 as MNHEY and CDR2 as SMNVEV (reference sequence). The CDR3 contains 14 residues. J gave up 2 bases and V 6 bases, and 7 bases lay outside the gene matches. The CDR3 DNA is TGTGCCAGCAGGACGGACAGGAGACCCTACGAGCAGTACTTC. The encoded protein is CASRTDRRPYEQYF.

This clone was counted once. J is TRBJ1-1 and V is TRBV27; a possible D gene is TRBD1 (5 bases). Trimming pared 6 bases from V and 1 base from J, leaving 9 bases between. There are 13 residues in the CDR3. The germline V gene has CDR1 MNHEY and CDR2 SMNVEV (reference sequence). CDR3 sequence (DNA): TGTGCCAGCAGGCTTCAGGGGAACACTGAAGCTTTCTTT. It specifies CASRLQGNTEAFF.

This chain joins TRBV19 and TRBJ2-7; possible D gene TRBD1, 6 bases. The length of the CDR3 is 14 residues. From germline, CDR1 is LNHDA and CDR2 SQIVND (reference sequence). The V and J ends lost 4 bases and 4 bases respectively, with 14 bases between them. Written as DNA, the CDR3 is TGTGCCAGTAGTACCCCAGGGGATAGTTACGAGCAGTACTTC. Its translation: CASSTPGDSYEQYF.

The V and J genes are TRBV7-2 and TRBJ2-1; D perhaps matches TRBD2 (6 bases). Per the germline V gene, CDR1 is SGHTA and CDR2 is FQGNSA. The CDR3 totals 16 residues. Trimming pared 7 bases from V and 4 bases from J, leaving 20 bases between. The CDR3 spells CASTLLGGLIYNEQFF. CDR3 sequence (DNA): TGTGCCAGCACACTCCTGGGGGGTTTGATTTACAATGAGCAGTTCTTC.

This clone was seen only once. J is TRBJ1-4 and V is TRBV28; D might be TRBD1 (6 bases). This CDR3 has 14 amino acids. Germline V gene data show CDR1 as MDHEN and CDR2 as SYDVKM. V lost 9 bases and J 7 bases, leaving 18 bases between the germline ends. CDR3 region: CASARGALSEKLFF. The DNA for the CDR3 is TGTGCCAGTGCCCGGGGGGCCTTGAGTGAAAAACTGTTTTTT.

The CDR3 loop is CASTIGVNTEAFF. The CDR3 bases are TGTGCCAGCACCATCGGGGTGAACACTGAAGCTTTCTTT. This chain uses TRBV12-3 or TRBV12-4 with TRBJ1-1, with D unclear. Between the trimmed V and J ends, which lost 7 bases and 0 bases, there was a span of 9 bases. This CDR3 has 13 residues.

The V and J genes are TRBV7-9 and TRBJ2-7; D is perhaps TRBD1 or TRBD2 (5 bases each). This CDR3 has 13 amino acids. In germline, CDR1 is SEHNR, CDR2 FQNEAQ (reference sequence). V was trimmed by 5 bases and J by 3 bases, leaving 11 bases between them. In DNA form, the CDR3 reads TGTGCCAGCAGCCGTACTGGGGGCTACGAGCAGTACTTC. It encodes CASSRTGGYEQYF.

The chain joins TRBV10-3 to TRBJ2-7; TRBD2 matches at 8 bases. CDR3 length equals 15 residues. V lost 7 bases to trimming and J lost 2 bases; unmatched junction nucleotides: 10. Germline V gives CDR1 ENHRY, CDR2 SYGVKD. In DNA form, the CDR3 reads TGTGCCATCAAGATTCGGACTAGCAGTACCTACGAGCAGTACTTC. This sequence encodes CAIKIRTSSTYEQYF.

The rearrangement uses TRBV6-2 or TRBV6-3 and TRBJ1-1; D gene unclear. Per germline, CDR1 MNHEY and CDR2 SVGEGT. V was cut by 2 bases and J by 6 bases, with 10 bases left in between. CDR3 length: 13 residues. The CDR3 sequence: CASSYVASAEAFF. CDR3 coding DNA: TGTGCCAGCAGTTACGTAGCCTCCGCTGAAGCTTTCTTT.

The chain uses TRBV21-1 and TRBJ2-2; the table assigns TRBD1, which was not confirmed against the DNA. TRBV21-1 is marked as a pseudogene. This CDR3 spans 15 amino acids. In DNA, the CDR3 is TGTGCCAGCAGCAAAGTGCCGACAGGGGGCAGGGAGCTGTTTTTT. Translation gives CASSKVPTGGRELFF.

The chain recombines TRBV19 with TRBJ1-3, with D perhaps matching TRBD1 (5 bases). The V gene lost 5 bases and the J gene lost 2 bases, with 13 bases spanning the gap. The CDR3 sequence is 15 residues long. The germline gives CDR1 LNHDA, CDR2 SQIVND (reference sequence). CDR3 in DNA: TGTGCCAGTAGTGGCCCCAAGGGGACTGGAAACACCATATATTTT. Translated, it gives CASSGPKGTGNTIYF.

This rearrangement joins TRBV11-3 to TRBJ2-4; possible D gene TRBD1, 5 bases. CDR1 and CDR2 (germline): SGHNT, YENEEA. V lost 10 bases and J 1 base, leaving 20 bases between the germline ends. This CDR3 contains 16 residues. The CDR3 sequence: CATPWGWKGAKNIQYF. The CDR3 coding sequence is TGTGCCACTCCATGGGGATGGAAGGGGGCCAAAAACATTCAGTACTTC.

In this sample, this clone turned up once. The genes are TRBV19 and TRBJ1-2; unclear D gene. Trimming cost V 4 bases and J 5 bases, with 11 bases left between them. This CDR3 is built from 13 residues. Looked up from germline, CDR1 is LNHDA and CDR2 is SQIVND (reference sequence). This chain's CDR3 is CASSKQTQYGYTF. The DNA for the CDR3 is TGTGCCAGTAGTAAACAGACCCAATATGGCTACACCTTC.

The chain combines TRBV24-1 with TRBJ1-5; D possibly corresponds to TRBD1 (5 bases). There are 17 residues in the CDR3. V lost 3 bases, J lost 5 bases, and 19 bases lay in between. Germline V gives CDR1 KGHDR, CDR2 SFDVKD. The CDR3 is CATSDSRDGGVYQPQHF. Written as DNA, the CDR3 is TGTGCCACCAGTGATAGCCGGGACGGGGGAGTTTATCAGCCCCAGCATTTT.

V gene TRBV19 combines with J gene TRBJ1-1; TRBD1 matches at 12 bases. Germline CDR1 reads LNHDA; CDR2 reads SQIVND (reference sequence). With 0 bases clipped from V and 3 bases from J, the junction kept 11 bases outside the gene matches. This CDR3 has 19 residues. The CDR3 loop reads CASSIDSGTGGSADTEAFF. The DNA for the CDR3 is TGTGCCAGTAGTATAGACAGCGGGACAGGGGGCTCTGCGGACACTGAAGCTTTCTTT.

This rearrangement joins TRBV4-3 to TRBJ2-4; 9 bases fit TRBD1. V gave up 1 base and J gave up 2 bases; unmatched junction bases: 9. From germline, CDR1 is LGHNA and CDR2 YSLEER. There are 18 residues in the CDR3. The CDR3 spells CASSQAVPGQGPKNIQYF. The CDR3 coding sequence is TGCGCCAGCAGCCAAGCGGTACCGGGACAGGGCCCCAAAAACATTCAGTACTTC.